This T cell receptor beta chain appears in the sequencing data of a study of blood T cells in healthy people across ages. Deletions cut 2 bases from V and 8 bases from J, with 13 bases between. The CDR3 is made up of 14 amino acids. Germline V CDR1 and CDR2: MNHNY, SVGAGI (reference sequence). A second PCR, run for roughly 7 to 11 cycles, used a sample-barcoded 5' primer plus a J-beta primer mix. TCRdb reprocessed the 5' RACE reads with MiXCR, giving one entry per CDR3 protein. The sample has over 600,000 distinct CDR3 sequences, about 21% seen once; the top ten hold roughly 3.6%. V usage is TRBV6-6 and J usage is TRBJ2-1, with unresolved D. The sequence was collected from a man in his sixties or seventies in good health. Sequencing was performed on blood. CDR3 sequence reads: CASSYPDLGDEQFF. The DNA for the CDR3 is TGTGCCAGCAGTTACCCGGACCTGGGTGATGAGCAGTTCTTC.